This T cell receptor (beta chain) was observed in a study of cytomegalovirus exposure and HLA in healthy donors. The wider study: Earlier results showed roughly 120 million unique TCR beta sequences derived from approximately 180 million T cells.

Findings and limits, study-wide: Immune exposure information comprised only CMV serostatus. CMV antigen specificity was confirmed in vitro for three CMV-associated chains.

Remarks on this clone: Its cognate antigen is unknown.

This CDR3 contains 15 residues. Trimming removed 0 bases from V and 2 bases from J; junction bases left unmatched: 4. CDR1 and CDR2 from the germline V gene are MNHEY and SMNVEV (reference sequence). It was with 60 Vbeta and 13 Jbeta primers that the PCR ran. The repertoire was sequenced with immunoSEQ multiplex PCR; TCRdb's copy has only in-frame clones and lacks some. Its table lists more than 130,000 clones. This sequence was found in a man between 35 and 55 years old in good health and CMV-seronegative. The source material was PBMCs. The chain uses TRBV27 and TRBJ2-7, with 7 bases matching TRBD1. Here the CDR3 reads CASSLSRGYPYEQYF. In nucleotides, the CDR3 is TGTGCCAGCAGTTTATCCAGGGGGTACCCCTACGAGCAGTACTTC.